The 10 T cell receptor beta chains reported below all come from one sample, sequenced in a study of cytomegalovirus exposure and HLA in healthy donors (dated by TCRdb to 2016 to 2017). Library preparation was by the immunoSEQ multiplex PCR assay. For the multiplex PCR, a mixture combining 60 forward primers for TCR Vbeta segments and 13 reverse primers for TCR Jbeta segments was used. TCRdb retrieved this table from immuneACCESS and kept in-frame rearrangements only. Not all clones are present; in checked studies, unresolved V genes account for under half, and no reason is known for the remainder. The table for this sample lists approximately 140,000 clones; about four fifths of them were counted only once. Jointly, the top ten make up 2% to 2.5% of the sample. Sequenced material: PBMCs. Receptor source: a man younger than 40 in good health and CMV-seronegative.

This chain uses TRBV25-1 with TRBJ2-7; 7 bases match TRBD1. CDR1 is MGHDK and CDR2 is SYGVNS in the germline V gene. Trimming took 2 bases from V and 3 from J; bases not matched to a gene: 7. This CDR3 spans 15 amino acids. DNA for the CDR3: TGTGCCAGCAGTGAACCCGGGACAGCTATCTACGAGCAGTACTTC. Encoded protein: CASSEPGTAIYEQYF.

DNA of the CDR3: TGTGCCATCAGTGAGCACGGACTAGAGCCAAGGACGCAGTATTTT. Translated, it gives CAISEHGLEPRTQYF. This sequence joins TRBV10-3 and TRBJ2-3; TRBD2 agrees at 7 bases. V shed 2 bases, J shed 9 bases, and the junction held 11 bases outside the gene matches. Germline CDR1 reads ENHRY; CDR2 reads SYGVKD. This CDR3 has 15 residues.

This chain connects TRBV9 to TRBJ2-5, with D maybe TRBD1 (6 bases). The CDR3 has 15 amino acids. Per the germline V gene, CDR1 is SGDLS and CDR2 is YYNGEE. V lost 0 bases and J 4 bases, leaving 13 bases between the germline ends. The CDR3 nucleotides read TGTGCCAGCAGCGTAGAGGGACACCAGGGAGAGACCCAGTACTTC. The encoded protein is CASSVEGHQGETQYF.

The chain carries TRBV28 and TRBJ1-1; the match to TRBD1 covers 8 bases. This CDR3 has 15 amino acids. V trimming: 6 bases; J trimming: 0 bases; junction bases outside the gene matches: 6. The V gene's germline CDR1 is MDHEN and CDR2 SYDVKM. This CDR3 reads CASRAAGGLNTEAFF. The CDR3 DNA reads TGTGCCAGCAGAGCGGCAGGGGGCCTGAACACTGAAGCTTTCTTT.

CDR3 sequence reads: CASKAGRVTGELFF. The CDR3 nucleotides read TGCGCCAGCAAGGCAGGGAGGGTCACCGGGGAGCTGTTTTTT. V gene TRBV10-1 combines with J gene TRBJ2-2, with 7 bases aligning to TRBD2. CDR1 and CDR2 from the germline V gene are WNHNN and SYGVQD (reference sequence). Trimming at V came to 7 bases and at J to 4 bases, leaving 6 bases not matched to a gene. The CDR3 is made up of 14 amino acids.

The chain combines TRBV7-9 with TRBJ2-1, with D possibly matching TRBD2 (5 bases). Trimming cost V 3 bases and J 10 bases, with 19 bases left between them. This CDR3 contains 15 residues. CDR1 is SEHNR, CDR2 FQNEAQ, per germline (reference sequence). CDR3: CASSLLDTSRGEQFF. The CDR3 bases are TGTGCCAGCAGCTTGTTAGATACTTCTAGAGGGGAGCAGTTCTTC.

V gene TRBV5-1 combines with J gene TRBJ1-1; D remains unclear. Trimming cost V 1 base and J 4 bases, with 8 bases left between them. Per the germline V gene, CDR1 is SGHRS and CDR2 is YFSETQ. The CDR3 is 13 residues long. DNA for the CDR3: TGCGCCAGCAGCTTGACGCCGGGCACTGAAGCTTTCTTT. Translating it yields CASSLTPGTEAFF.

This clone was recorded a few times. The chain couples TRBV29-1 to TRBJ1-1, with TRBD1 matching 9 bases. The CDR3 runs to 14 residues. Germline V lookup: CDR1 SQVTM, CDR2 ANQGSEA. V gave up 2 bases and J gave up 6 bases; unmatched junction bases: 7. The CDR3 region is CSVESGQGRAEAFF. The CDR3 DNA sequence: TGCAGCGTTGAATCTGGACAGGGGAGGGCTGAAGCTTTCTTT.

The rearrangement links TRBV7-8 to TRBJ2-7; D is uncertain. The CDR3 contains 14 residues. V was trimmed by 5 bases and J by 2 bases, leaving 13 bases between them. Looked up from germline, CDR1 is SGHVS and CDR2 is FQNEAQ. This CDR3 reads CASSMAFGAYEQYF. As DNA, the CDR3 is TGTGCCAGCAGCATGGCTTTTGGAGCCTACGAGCAGTACTTC. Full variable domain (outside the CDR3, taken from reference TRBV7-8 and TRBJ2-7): GAGVSQSPRYKVAKRGQDVALRCDPISGHVSLFWYQQALGQGPEFLTYFQNEAQLDKSGLPSDRFFAERPEGSVSTLKIQRTQQEDSAVYLCASSMAFGAYEQYFGPGTRLTVT.

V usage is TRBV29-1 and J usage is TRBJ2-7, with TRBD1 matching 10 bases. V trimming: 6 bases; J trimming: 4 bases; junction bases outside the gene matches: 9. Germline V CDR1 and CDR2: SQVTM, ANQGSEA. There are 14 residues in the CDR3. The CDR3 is CSVIPGTGEYEQYF. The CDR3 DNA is TGCAGCGTCATCCCTGGGACAGGGGAATACGAGCAGTACTTC.